This TCR beta chain appears in the sequencing data of a study of shared clonotypes between healthy human individuals. TCRdb's copy holds only in-frame clones and misses some; the assay was immunoSEQ multiplex PCR. The sample has just over 2,000,000 clones, 85% to 95% seen once. CDR1 is SGDLS and CDR2 is YYNGEE in the germline V gene. Trimming left V 4 bases short and J 8 bases short, with 12 bases between. CDR3 size: 12 residues. Sample: naive CD4+ T cells sorted from blood. The subset: CD45RA+ positively selected. This receptor was identified in a man younger than 35 in good health. The rearrangement uses TRBV9 and TRBJ1-1; D might be TRBD1 (5 bases). CDR3 nucleotide sequence: TGTGCCAGCAGCCACCCGGGACGCGAAGCTTTCTTT. It specifies CASSHPGREAFF.